The source of this TCR beta chain is a study of T cells in localized non-small cell lung cancer. Findings and limits, study-wide: Higher blood T cell density tracked longer overall survival. Analysis by sequencing included only one tumor region, so heterogeneity remains possible.

TCRdb's copy holds only in-frame clones and misses some; the assay was immunoSEQ multiplex PCR. The sample yields about 35,000 clones, roughly 90% seen once. With 11 bases removed from V and 4 bases from J, the gap between germline ends came to 20 bases. The CDR3 runs to 14 residues. As concerns this clone: The antigen is not known.

The sample in question was peripheral blood, obtained before any cancer treatment. The rearrangement uses TRBV6-7 and TRBJ1-1; tentative D call: TRBD1 (6 bases). TRBV6-7 is identified as an open reading frame with a role that is uncertain. This clonotype was obtained from a man aged 35-75 years with stage I lung adenocarcinoma. The CDR3 loop is CAFPREGHSTEAFF. For the CDR3, the DNA is TGTGCCTTCCCCCGGGAGGGACATAGCACTGAAGCTTTCTTT.